This TCR beta chain is drawn from a study of shared clonotypes between healthy human individuals (dated by TCRdb to the early 2020s). About the investigation overall: Two women and a few men aged 18 to 49 years were included in the cohort. For each donor, CD4 naive and CD4 memory were each given three plates, CD8 naive was given two plates, and CD8 memory was given one plate. To estimate repertoire size and how much clonotypes are shared between individuals, the study performed deep sequencing of blood TCR repertoires from about five healthy adults. To increase sequencing depth and limit assay-specific biases, different laboratories used diverse techniques to prepare libraries and sequence TCR repertoires. Leukapheresis yielded between about 0.9 and 8.9 billion PBMCs per donor.

This clone was recorded once. Its antigen remains undetermined. No per-base quality is available; no much larger clone lies one base away. Results and caveats for the whole study, not just this receptor: Sampling was restricted to blood, and TCR repertoires in tissue are likely to differ from TCR repertoires in blood. Larger estimated clonotype richness was generally found for naive subsets than for memory subsets. When four donors were compared, the shared fraction of clonotypes was 5% to 6.5% for naive CD4, roughly 3.3% for naive CD8, 2% to 2.5% for memory CD4, and less than 0.5% for memory CD8. Rarefaction of sorted-subset datasets indicated incomplete sequencing despite the large sequencing depth. Compared with non-shared clonotypes, clonotypes shared by all four sorted-subset donors had higher generation probabilities. Because the study included a small number of donors, the genetic and exposure-history diversity represented was limited. Pairwise subsampling led to the expectation that sequencing depth would affect the degree of clonotype sharing among donors.

The donors were healthy, HIV-negative adults with no recently reported acute infections or vaccinations. Only Caucasian adults living in Nashville, Tennessee, USA were represented among the donors. CD4+ T cells were enriched through magnetic negative selection, after which naive cells were positively selected on CD45RA and the remaining negative fraction served as the memory subset. After blood collection by leukapheresis, PBMCs were isolated using Ficoll-Histopaque density gradient centrifugation and then cryopreserved in the vapor phase of liquid nitrogen. Purity and quantity of every magnetically sorted T cell population were checked by analytical flow cytometry. Genomic DNA was isolated from every sorted fraction and measured by UV absorbance on a Nanodrop 2000c. TCR CDR3 regions were amplified from genomic DNA by multiplex PCR using the deep immunoSEQ assay. Extracted genomic DNA from each cell subset was distributed evenly across all wells of several immunoSEQ 96-well plates, and each plate was treated as a replicate. Each replicate PCR for sorted subsets received around 210 ng genomic DNA, equal to about 29,000 T cell genomes. The purified libraries were quantified using a Qubit 3.0 fluorometer, sized with a Bioanalyzer 2100, and then quantified again using the KAPA Library Quantification kit. Every immunoSEQ 96-well plate was sequenced on a separate single-read 150-cycle Illumina NextSeq 550 flow cell. In the source study's methods: Because the immunoSEQ output held only junctional sequences and lacked quality scores, the filtering could not match the filtering applied to full-length reads. Sequences were annotated with PyIR, a Python wrapper for IgBLAST v1.9, and V/J genes and CDR3 were assigned using IMGT germline references. Reads were filtered out if the reads had weak V/J assignments (E-value above 1e-6), no CDR3, stop codons, out-of-frame junctions, or ambiguous translated residues. V3J clonotypes were defined as sequences sharing an identical inferred V gene, J gene, and CDR3 amino acid sequence. Percentage overlap between repertoires was computed as shared unique clonotypes divided by the size of the smaller repertoire. RTK rarefaction, the Chao1 estimator, and Recon v2.1 estimates of unobserved clonotypes were used to assess repertoire richness. Generation probabilities for all TCRbeta clonotypes obtained by the gDNA method from several donors were computed using OLGA. The clones in this table, taken by TCRdb from immuneACCESS, are in-frame only. Not every clone is retained; where verified, under half of the shortfall comes from an unresolved V gene, and the cause of the rest is unknown. V and J calls and clone size are copied from that table; D and trimming were computed from the DNA. The sample records fewer than 1.4 million clones, approximately 80% of which are singletons. Roughly 0.55% of the sample comes from the top ten.

Sequences were obtained from memory CD4+ T cells from PBMCs. The sample's cell subset or site, from its label and the paper: CD45RA-negative fraction. The clonotype comes from a young man in good health. Some clones in this sample may be carry-over from other donors' samples.

The DNA sequence follows: TGTGCCAGCATCCCCGCGCGTGCACCCAACTATGGCTACACCTTC. This gives the protein CASIPARAPNYGYTF. This sequence uses TRBV2 and TRBJ1-2; the D gene remains uncertain. Relative to germline, V is 7 bases shorter and J is 2 bases shorter, with 17 bases between their ends. Inclusive of the bounding cysteine and phenylalanine, the CDR3 is 15 residues long. Only the CDR3 DNA is retained, 45 bases long and in frame from the first base. The CDR1 and CDR2 encoded by the germline V gene are SNHLY and FYNNEI. Beyond the CDR3, the reference TRBV2 and TRBJ1-2 genes provide the residues; the full variable domain reads: EPEVTQTPSHQVTQMGQEVILRCVPISNHLYFYWYRQILGQKVEFLVSFYNNEISEKSEIFDDQFSVERPDGSNFTLKIRSTKLEDSAMYFCASIPARAPNYGYTFGSGTRLTVV.